This T cell receptor beta chain was obtained from a study of T-cell reconstitution after alpha-beta-depleted transplantation in children. Whole-study results and caveats: The high TCRbeta diversity at day 60 in some patients came from surviving recipient T cells and thymic progenitors. By about two months after transplant, alpha-beta T cells reportedly arose from several hundred graft clones that had expanded. Newly produced T cells mostly provided counts and TCRbeta diversity after one year, as hyperexpanded clones declined.

Comments on this clonotype: Its specificity is unknown.

Construction of the TCRbeta library involved unique molecular identifiers. TCRdb reprocessed the PCR reads via MiXCR and lists one record per CDR3 protein. The sample lists roughly 220,000 distinct CDR3 sequences, approximately 8% occurring once. This CDR3 region has 16 residues. The V and J ends lost 5 bases and 2 bases respectively, with 17 bases between them. From germline, CDR1 is SGHTA and CDR2 FQGNSA. The TCR was taken from a male patient under 10 years old who had a stem cell transplant for acute myeloid leukemia, so the T cells may come from the graft donor. The V and J genes are TRBV7-2 and TRBJ2-3; D uncertain. Sample: PBMCs, mostly from graft donor cells, taken 360 days after TCRalphabeta/CD19-depleted stem cell transplant. The CDR3 sequence: CASSHRKALSTDTQYF. The CDR3 bases are TGTGCCAGCAGCCATAGAAAAGCTCTATCCACAGATACGCAGTATTTT.